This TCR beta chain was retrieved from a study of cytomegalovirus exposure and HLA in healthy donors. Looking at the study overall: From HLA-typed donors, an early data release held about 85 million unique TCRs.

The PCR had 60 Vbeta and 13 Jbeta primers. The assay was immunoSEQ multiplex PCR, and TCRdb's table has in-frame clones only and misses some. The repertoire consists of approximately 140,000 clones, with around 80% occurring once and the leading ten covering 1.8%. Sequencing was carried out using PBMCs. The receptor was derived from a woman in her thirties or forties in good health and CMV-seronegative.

The CDR3 DNA is TGTGCCAGCAGTTTCTCAGACAGGGGCATGGACGAGCAGTACTTC. This sequence encodes CASSFSDRGMDEQYF. This chain joins TRBV28 and TRBJ2-7; 8 nucleotides match TRBD1. The V segment lost 3 bases and the J segment 5 bases; nucleotides outside the gene matches: 9. Looked up from germline, CDR1 is MDHEN and CDR2 is SYDVKM. The CDR3 length is 15 residues. Variable domain in full (rest from reference TRBV28 and TRBJ2-7): DVKVTQSSRYLVKRTGEKVFLECVQDMDHENMFWYRQDPGLGLRLIYFSYDVKMKEKGDIPEGYSVSREKKERFSLILESASTNQTSMYLCASSFSDRGMDEQYFGPGTRLTVT.